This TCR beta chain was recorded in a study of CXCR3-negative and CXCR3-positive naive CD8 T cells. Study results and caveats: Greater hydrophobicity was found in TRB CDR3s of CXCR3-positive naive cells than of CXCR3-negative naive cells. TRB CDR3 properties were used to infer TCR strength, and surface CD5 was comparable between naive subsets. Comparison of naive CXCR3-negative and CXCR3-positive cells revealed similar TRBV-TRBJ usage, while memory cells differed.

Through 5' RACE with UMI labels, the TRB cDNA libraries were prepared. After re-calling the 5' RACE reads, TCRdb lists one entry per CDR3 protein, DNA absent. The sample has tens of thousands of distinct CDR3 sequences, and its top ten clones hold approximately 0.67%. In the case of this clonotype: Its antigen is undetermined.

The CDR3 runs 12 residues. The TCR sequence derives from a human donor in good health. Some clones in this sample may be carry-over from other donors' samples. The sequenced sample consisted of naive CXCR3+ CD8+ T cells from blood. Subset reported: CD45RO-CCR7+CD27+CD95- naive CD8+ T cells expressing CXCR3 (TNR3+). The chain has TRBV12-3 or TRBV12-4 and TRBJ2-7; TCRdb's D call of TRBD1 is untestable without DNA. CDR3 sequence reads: CASSHGGYEQYF.